This entry lists 15 T cell receptor beta chains sequenced from one sample in a study of T cells in women clearing cervical HPV infection. Libraries were prepared by immunoSEQ multiplex PCR; TCRdb keeps only in-frame clonotypes and omits some of them. The table for this sample gives about 23,000 clones. Sequencing used blood buffy coat. These receptors were obtained from a woman between 18 and 70 years old with a cervical HPV16 infection that either progressed to CIN3+ or cleared (not recorded which).

Comment on this clone: The CDR3 end is not reached by the read, which stops 3 residues before it; the germline J gene fills it in. The rearrangement links TRBV7-9 to TRBJ2-3; 13 bases fit TRBD2. Per germline, CDR1 SEHNR and CDR2 FQNEAQ (reference sequence). Trimming took 5 bases from V and 6 from J; bases not matched to a gene: 5. The CDR3 length is 15 residues. The CDR3 reads CASSPGLAGEDTQYF. The sequenced part of the CDR3 DNA is TGTGCCAGCAGCCCCGGACTAGCGGGAGAGGATACG.

Comments on this clone: The CDR3 extends 3 residues past the end of the read, so its final part is completed from the germline J gene. This chain joins TRBV6-1 and TRBJ1-2, with D maybe TRBD1 (5 bases). Germline V gene sequence: CDR1 MNHNS, CDR2 SASEGT. The length of the CDR3 is 16 residues. CDR3 sequence reads: CASSEALIDSYFGYTF. Partial CDR3 DNA: TGTGCCAGCAGTGAAGCGCTTATTGACAGCTACTTCGGC.

With regard to this clone: The CDR3 extends 3 residues past the end of the read, so its final part is completed from the germline J gene. The chain uses TRBV12-5 and TRBJ2-5; D ambiguous. V was clipped by 2 bases and J by 4 bases, with 5 bases between them. The V gene's germline CDR1 is LGHNT and CDR2 FRNRAP. The CDR3 spans 12 residues. CDR3 residues: CASGLNRETQYF. The CDR3 bases that were read are TGTGCTAGTGGTTTGAACAGAGAGACC.

Turning to this clone: The sequence runs out 3 residues before the end of the CDR3; the remainder is reconstructed from the germline J gene. The rearrangement links TRBV7-9 to TRBJ1-2, with 9 positions matching TRBD1. This CDR3 region has 14 residues. The V segment lost 4 bases and the J segment 2 bases; nucleotides outside the gene matches: 2. From germline, CDR1 is SEHNR and CDR2 FQNEAQ (reference sequence). Partial CDR3 DNA: TGTGCCAGCAGCTACAGGGGGCGCAACTATGGC. It codes for CASSYRGRNYG. The CDR3, in full, reads CASSYRGRNYGYTF.

Concerning this clone: The observed sequence ends 3 residues before the CDR3 terminus, with the missing tail filled in from the germline J gene. V usage is TRBV20-1 and J usage is TRBJ2-7; TRBD2 is a possible D gene (6 bases). Germline-derived CDR1 and CDR2 are DFQATT and SNEGSKA (reference sequence). The CDR3 is 13 amino acids. The V end lost 7 bases, the J end lost 3 bases, and 16 bases lay between the germline ends. Partial CDR3 DNA: TGCAGTGTTGCCGGGACTGGGCTCTACGAG. It translates to CSVAGTGLYE. The whole CDR3 sequence reads CSVAGTGLYEQYF.

With regard to this clone: Sequencing ends 3 residues short of the CDR3 end; the germline J gene provides the rest. V usage is TRBV20-1 and J usage is TRBJ2-4; TRBD1 is a possible D gene (5 bases). Trimming removed 4 bases at V and 0 bases at J, with 13 bases between. The CDR3 is 15 amino acids. The germline CDR1 and CDR2 sequences are DFQATT and SNEGSKA (reference sequence). Here the CDR3 reads CSATDLGVAKNIQYF. CDR3 bases read: TGCAGTGCTACCGACTTAGGGGTAGCCAAAAACATT.

Regarding this clone: The read is 3 residues too short to cover the CDR3 end, so that end is filled in from the germline J gene. The rearrangement uses TRBV5-3 and TRBJ1-3; D is unresolved. TRBV5-3 is an open reading frame whose function is uncertain. V dropped 3 bases and J dropped 4 bases, with 14 bases sitting between them. The CDR3 runs 15 residues. CDR3 DNA, as far as it was read: TGTGCCAGAAGCTGCCCAGGCAGAAAGGGAAACACC. Translating gives CARSCPGRKGNT. The whole CDR3 protein reads CARSCPGRKGNTIYF.

Comment on this clone: With the read ending 3 residues before the CDR3 end, the germline J gene is used to fill in that end. This rearrangement joins TRBV7-2 to TRBJ2-3; TRBD1 might be the D (6 bases). The CDR3 totals 15 residues. The germline V and J ends were trimmed by 4 bases and 3 bases, with 14 bases remaining between them. CDR1 and CDR2 from the germline V gene are SGHTA and FQGNSA. The chain's CDR3 is CASSSTGWWTDTQYF. CDR3 bases read: TGTGCCAGCAGCTCTACAGGGTGGTGGACAGATACG.

Comments on this clone: The missing CDR3 end, 3 residues past where the read stops, is filled in from the germline J gene. J is TRBJ1-3 and V is TRBV7-3; TRBD1 is a possible D gene (6 bases). Germline V CDR1 and CDR2: SGHTA, FQGTGA. This CDR3 is built from 12 residues. Trimming removed 5 bases at V and 4 bases at J, with 6 bases between. The covered CDR3 bases are TGTGCCAGCAGCCAGGGGGGAAACACC. It translates to CASSQGGNT. The full-length CDR3 reads as CASSQGGNTIYF. The complete variable domain, with remaining parts taken from reference TRBV7-3 and TRBJ1-3, reads GAGVSQTPSNKVTEKGKYVELRCDPISGHTALYWYRQSLGQGPEFLIYFQGTGAADDSGLPNDRFFAVRPEGSVSTLKIQRTERGDSAVYLCASSQGGNTIYFGEGSWLTVV.

As regards this clone: The observed sequence ends 3 residues before the CDR3 terminus, with the missing tail filled in from the germline J gene. The chain is built from TRBV20-1 and TRBJ1-1; D is ambiguous. V lost 4 bases and J 0 bases, leaving 9 bases between the germline ends. CDR3 length equals 13 residues. Germline V lookup: CDR1 DFQATT, CDR2 SNEGSKA (reference sequence). This CDR3 is CSATNSVNTEAFF. The DNA read from the CDR3 is TGCAGTGCTACCAACAGTGTGAACACTGAA.

On this clone itself: The DNA ends 3 residues before the CDR3 does, and the rest of the CDR3 is filled in from the germline J gene. The rearrangement links TRBV7-8 to TRBJ1-5; TRBD1 aligns across 8 bases. The junction had 6 bases not matched to a gene; V was cut back by 6 bases and J by 5 bases. The CDR3 runs 14 residues. Per the germline V gene, CDR1 is SGHVS and CDR2 is FQNEAQ. The CDR3 reads CASRPGGQDQPQHF. The sequenced CDR3 bases are TGTGCCAGCAGACCAGGGGGACAGGATCAGCCC.

Notes on this clone: The CDR3 goes on 3 residues after the read ends, and that part is filled in from the germline J gene. The chain joins TRBV20-1 to TRBJ2-2; tentative D call: TRBD2 (6 bases). The CDR3 has 14 residues. Trimming left V 5 bases short and J 1 base short, with 11 bases between. Germline-derived CDR1 and CDR2 are DFQATT and SNEGSKA (reference sequence). CDR3 amino acids: CSAGAGKNTGELFF. CDR3 DNA (partial): TGCAGTGCTGGGGCGGGGAAGAACACCGGGGAG.

Worth noting for this clone: The CDR3 is cut off 3 residues early in the read; its end comes from the germline J gene. The V and J genes are TRBV2 and TRBJ2-5, with D unresolved. Germline V gene sequence: CDR1 SNHLY, CDR2 FYNNEI. V gave up 6 bases and J gave up 0 bases, with 5 bases separating them. The length of the CDR3 is 12 residues. Incomplete CDR3 DNA: TGTGCCAGCAGAACGGACCAAGAGACC. Protein product: CASRTDQET. The whole CDR3 protein reads CASRTDQETQYF.

In the case of this clone: The read finishes 3 residues shy of the CDR3 end, and the germline J gene is used to complete it. This chain uses TRBV5-1 with TRBJ1-1; possibly TRBD1 for D (5 bases). The length of the CDR3 is 13 residues. Germline V lookup: CDR1 SGHRS, CDR2 YFSETQ. Trimming cost V 2 bases and J 7 bases, with 12 bases left between them. The CDR3 bases that were read are TGCGCCAGCAGCTTAGGAGACAGCCGTGAA. Its translation: CASSLGDSRE. The CDR3 as a whole reads CASSLGDSREAFF.

On this clone itself: The read gets to within 3 residues of the CDR3 end, and the germline J gene fills in the rest. This chain links TRBV5-1 with TRBJ1-4, with a possible D match to TRBD1 (6 bases). This CDR3 comprises 14 residues. Trimming cost V 4 bases and J 5 bases, with 12 bases left between them. Germline-derived CDR1 and CDR2 are SGHRS and YFSETQ. CDR3 sequence: CASSQRGGNEKLFF. The CDR3 bases that were read are TGCGCCAGCAGCCAGAGGGGGGGAAATGAAAAA.